What follows are 16 T cell receptor beta chains derived from one specimen sequenced in a study of T cell responses to AZD1222 COVID-19 vaccine. The protocol was immunoSEQ multiplex PCR, while the TCRdb copy is restricted to in-frame clones and leaves out a portion. Here the sample spans roughly 150,000 clones, roughly 92% being singletons. Specimen: peripheral blood, collected on day 0 of AZD1222 vaccination. The receptors were sampled from an adult in good health.

V gene TRBV7-9 combines with J gene TRBJ2-1; 7 nucleotides line up with TRBD2. Germline V CDR1 and CDR2: SEHNR, FQNEAQ (reference sequence). Losses at the gene ends were 2 bases for V and 2 bases for J; bases not matched to a gene: 6. The CDR3 spans 16 residues. The CDR3 DNA sequence: TGTGCCAGCAGCTTACGTACTAGCGATACCTACAATGAGCAGTTCTTC. It codes for CASSLRTSDTYNEQFF.

This chain links TRBV11-3 with TRBJ1-1; TRBD1 aligns across 8 bases. Losses at the gene ends were 4 bases for V and 5 bases for J; bases not matched to a gene: 3. The CDR3 has 13 amino acids. Germline CDR1 and CDR2: SGHNT and YENEEA. The CDR3, as DNA: TGTGCCAGCAGCTACGGACAGGGAACTGAAGCTTTCTTT. The encoded protein is CASSYGQGTEAFF.

This chain connects TRBV7-9 to TRBJ1-4, with D perhaps matching TRBD1 (5 bases). The CDR3 length is 13 residues. Germline CDR1 SEHNR, CDR2 FQNEAQ (reference sequence). V was pared by 2 bases and J by 8 bases, with 9 bases between. The CDR3 here is CASSLPPGEKLFF. The CDR3 DNA reads TGTGCCAGCAGCTTACCCCCAGGGGAAAAACTGTTTTTT.

This chain connects TRBV9 to TRBJ1-1; tentatively, D is TRBD1 (6 bases). V lost 0 bases and J lost 4, with 13 bases in between. The CDR3 covers 15 residues. The germline V gene has CDR1 SGDLS and CDR2 YYNGEE. CDR3 protein: CASSVVVRGGTEAFF. The CDR3, as DNA: TGTGCCAGCAGCGTAGTGGTCAGGGGCGGCACTGAAGCTTTCTTT.

This clone has just one count. The V call is TRBV9, the J call TRBJ1-3, with D possibly TRBD1 on 6 matching bases. CDR1 is SGDLS, CDR2 YYNGEE, per germline. This CDR3 contains 16 residues. V was trimmed by 3 bases and J by 2 bases, leaving 15 bases between them. CDR3 DNA sequence: TGTGCCAGCAGCGGACAACAGGGTAATCCTGGAAACACCATATATTTT. It translates to CASSGQQGNPGNTIYF.

V gene TRBV24-1 combines with J gene TRBJ2-5, with 7 bases matching TRBD1. The CDR3 totals 15 residues. With V trimmed by 2 bases and J by 0 bases, 2 bases remained unmatched. The germline V gene encodes CDR1 KGHDR and CDR2 SFDVKD. In DNA, the CDR3 is TGTGCCACCAGTGATTGGGACAGCAACCAAGAGACCCAGTACTTC. It specifies CATSDWDSNQETQYF.

The J gene is TRBJ1-5, the V gene TRBV30; D may be TRBD1 (6 bases). This CDR3 region has 13 residues. CDR1 GTSNPN and CDR2 SVGIG come from the germline V gene (reference sequence). Trimming shortened V by 3 bases and J by 4 bases, and 10 bases separated the two germline ends. The DNA for the CDR3 is TGTGCCTGGAGAGAAACAGGGAATCAGCCCCAGCATTTT. It is translated as CAWRETGNQPQHF.

For this clone: The same CDR3 also results from other DNA sequences found in this sample. The chain uses TRBV5-1 and TRBJ1-2; D call uncertain. The V end lost 0 bases, the J end lost 3 bases, and 6 bases lay between the germline ends. The CDR3 runs to 13 residues. Germline lookup yields CDR1 SGHRS and CDR2 YFSETQ. The chain's CDR3 is CASSLGQDYGYTF. In DNA, the CDR3 is TGCGCCAGCAGCTTGGGGCAGGACTATGGCTACACCTTC.

CDR3 loop: CAWSVTGGLGYTF. The CDR3 DNA is TGTGCCTGGAGTGTTACAGGGGGCCTTGGCTACACCTTC. The chain has TRBV30 and TRBJ1-2; 9 bases are shared with TRBD1. The CDR3 length is 13 residues. J was trimmed by 7 bases and V by 0 bases; bases with no gene match: 3. CDR1 is GTSNPN and CDR2 is SVGIG in the germline V gene (reference sequence). The full variable domain, rest sourced from reference TRBV30 and TRBJ1-2, is SQTIHQWPATLVQPVGSPLSLECTVEGTSNPNLYWYRQAAGRGLQLLFYSVGIGQISSEVPQNLSASRPQDRQFILSSKKLLLSDSGFYLCAWSVTGGLGYTFGSGTRLTVV.

The chain is built from TRBV5-6 and TRBJ2-1; TRBD2 is a possible D gene (5 bases). The ends were cut back, 0 bases at V and 4 bases at J, with 11 bases in the middle. This CDR3 has 15 residues. The germline V gene encodes CDR1 SGHDT and CDR2 YYEEEE. CDR3 in DNA: TGTGCCAGCAGCTTGGAACTAGGCACATACAATGAGCAGTTCTTC. This gives the protein CASSLELGTYNEQFF.

The V and J genes are TRBV7-9 and TRBJ2-2; 12 bases are a match to TRBD1. The germline V gene encodes CDR1 SEHNR and CDR2 FQNEAQ (reference sequence). The CDR3 is made up of 18 amino acids. V shed 2 bases and J 4 bases; nucleotides not matched to a gene: 8. For the CDR3, the DNA is TGTGCCAGCAGCTTAATTCCCGGGACAGGGGGCGGCACCGGGGAGCTGTTTTTT. Its protein is CASSLIPGTGGGTGELFF.

The J gene is TRBJ1-1, the V gene TRBV20-1; 8 bases map to TRBD1. Trimming at V came to 3 bases and at J to 0 bases, leaving 6 bases not matched to a gene. The length of the CDR3 is 15 residues. Germline V gene sequence: CDR1 DFQATT, CDR2 SNEGSKA (reference sequence). The CDR3 loop reads CSASRQGSLNTEAFF. The DNA for the CDR3 is TGCAGTGCTAGTAGACAGGGGAGCTTGAACACTGAAGCTTTCTTT.

The chain uses TRBV5-1 and TRBJ1-6; D not certain. The length of the CDR3 is 13 residues. Per the germline V gene, CDR1 is SGHRS and CDR2 is YFSETQ. Trimming cost V 3 bases and J 15 bases, with 16 bases left between them. CDR3: CASSSGVDPHLHF. In DNA, the CDR3 is TGCGCCAGCAGCTCTGGGGTTGATCCCCACCTCCACTTT. The entire variable domain, with the rest obtained from reference TRBV5-1 and TRBJ1-6, is as follows: KAGVTQTPRYLIKTRGQQVTLSCSPISGHRSVSWYQQTPGQGLQFLFEYFSETQRNKGNFPGRFSGRQFSNSRSEMNVSTLELGDSALYLCASSSGVDPHLHFGNGTRLTVT.

V is TRBV18 and J is TRBJ1-5; 10 bases align to TRBD1. CDR3 length: 16 residues. The germline V gene has CDR1 KGHSH and CDR2 LQKENI. V was clipped by 2 bases and J by 7 bases; unmatched bases: 8. Here the CDR3 DNA reads TGTGCCAGCTCACCATCCCGACAGGGGGCAGGACAGCCCCAGCATTTT. Its translation is CASSPSRQGAGQPQHF. The variable domain in full, completed from reference TRBV18 and TRBJ1-5, reads NAGVMQNPRHLVRRRGQEARLRCSPMKGHSHVYWYRQLPEEGLKFMVYLQKENIIDESGMPKERFSAEFPKEGPSILRIQQVVRGDSAAYFCASSPSRQGAGQPQHFGDGTRLSIL.

The chain links TRBV5-1 to TRBJ2-2; D is possibly TRBD2 (6 bases). Between the trimmed V and J ends, which lost 10 bases and 7 bases, there was a span of 14 bases. This CDR3 is 12 amino acids long. Germline CDR1 SGHRS, CDR2 YFSETQ. The CDR3 sequence: CARRGGDGELFF. The CDR3, as DNA: TGCGCCCGGCGGGGTGGGGACGGGGAGCTGTTTTTT.

This clone was seen once. This chain connects TRBV7-2 to TRBJ2-1, with TRBD1 as a possible D gene (5 bases). The V end was cut by 1 base, the J end by 4 bases, with 17 bases between. Germline loops: CDR1 SGHTA, CDR2 FQGNSA. This CDR3 has 17 residues. CDR3 in amino acids: CASSLVVVVGAYNEQFF. Written as DNA, the CDR3 is TGTGCCAGCAGCTTAGTGGTCGTGGTTGGGGCGTACAATGAGCAGTTCTTC. Full variable domain (missing parts from reference TRBV7-2 and TRBJ2-1): GAGVSQSPSNKVTEKGKDVELRCDPISGHTALYWYRQSLGQGLEFLIYFQGNSAPDKSGLPSDRFSAERTGGSVSTLTIQRTQQEDSAVYLCASSLVVVVGAYNEQFFGPGTRLTVL.